A selection of T cell receptor beta chains follows, all from one sample in a study of blood T cell repertoires in COVID-19. Libraries were prepared by immunoSEQ multiplex PCR; TCRdb keeps only in-frame clonotypes and omits some of them. The sample holds more than 100,000 clones; around 89% are singletons and the top ten take roughly a sixth. The sequencing input was peripheral blood. Receptor source: a man between 50 and 59 years old with active or convalescent COVID-19. Both conserved end residues are part of each CDR3. The D gene is left open where the match is weak. A row's size may be missing; if present it is once, few, many or a size class.

D gene: .
clone size: once
J gene: TRBJ2-5
V gene: TRBV19
CDR3 protein: CASSQGGQETQYF
CDR3 DNA: TGTGCCAGTAGTCAGGGGGGTCAAGAGACCCAGTACTTC

D gene: .
clone size: .
J gene: TRBJ1-1
V gene: TRBV2
CDR3 protein: CATRWAVSGTEAFF
CDR3 DNA: TGTGCCACCCGCTGGGCGGTTTCGGGGACTGAAGCTTTCTTT

D gene: TRBD1
clone size: .
J gene: TRBJ2-7
V gene: TRBV2
CDR3 protein: CASKRDRGTYEQYF
CDR3 DNA: TGTGCCAGCAAGAGGGACAGGGGGACATACGAGCAGTACTTC

D gene: .
clone size: .
J gene: TRBJ1-4
V gene: TRBV5-1
CDR3 protein: CASSLGSGTYEIEKLFF
CDR3 DNA: TGCGCCAGCAGCTTGGGGTCAGGAACCTACGAGATCGAAAAACTGTTTTTT

D gene: TRBD1
clone size: .
J gene: TRBJ2-7
V gene: TRBV19
CDR3 protein: CASRTGTGNLEQYF
CDR3 DNA: TGTGCCAGTAGGACCGGGACAGGGAATCTCGAGCAGTACTTC

D gene: TRBD1
clone size: .
J gene: TRBJ2-7
V gene: TRBV6-6
CDR3 protein: CASSLGQGESEQYF
CDR3 DNA: TGTGCCAGCAGCCTTGGACAGGGGGAATCCGAGCAGTACTTC

D gene: TRBD1
clone size: .
J gene: TRBJ1-1
V gene: TRBV18
CDR3 protein: CASSTGPTGVGAEAFF
CDR3 DNA: TGTGCCAGCTCAACGGGACCGACAGGGGTTGGGGCTGAAGCTTTCTTT

D gene: .
clone size: .
J gene: TRBJ2-7
V gene: TRBV7-8
CDR3 protein: CASSTSGARGEQYF
CDR3 DNA: TGTGCCAGCAGCACATCCGGGGCCAGGGGTGAGCAGTACTTC

D gene: TRBD1
clone size: .
J gene: TRBJ1-5
V gene: TRBV28
CDR3 protein: CASSAPGQGQPQHF
CDR3 DNA: TGTGCCAGCAGTGCCCCGGGACAGGGTCAGCCCCAGCATTTT

D gene: TRBD1
clone size: .
J gene: TRBJ2-3
V gene: TRBV23-1
CDR3 protein: CASSQQDRGLCTDTQYF
CDR3 DNA: TGCGCCAGCAGTCAACAGGACAGGGGTTTATGCACAGATACGCAGTATTTT

D gene: .
clone size: .
J gene: TRBJ1-1
V gene: TRBV19
CDR3 protein: CASSSGVNTEAFF
CDR3 DNA: TGTGCCAGTAGTAGCGGGGTTAACACTGAAGCTTTCTTT

D gene: TRBD1
clone size: .
J gene: TRBJ2-7
V gene: TRBV7-2
CDR3 protein: CASSFSGQGLSYEQYF
CDR3 DNA: TGTGCCAGCAGCTTTTCGGGACAGGGCCTCTCCTACGAGCAGTACTTC

D gene: .
clone size: .
J gene: TRBJ2-5
V gene: TRBV7-2
CDR3 protein: CASSLATTRETQYF
CDR3 DNA: TGTGCCAGCAGCTTAGCGACTACTCGGGAGACCCAGTACTTC

D gene: .
clone size: .
J gene: TRBJ1-4
V gene: TRBV5-4
CDR3 protein: CASKIPGEEKLFF
CDR3 DNA: TGTGCCAGCAAAATACCCGGGGAAGAAAAACTGTTTTTT

D gene: TRBD1
clone size: .
J gene: TRBJ1-3
V gene: TRBV5-1
CDR3 protein: CASSADRGPYSGNTIYF
CDR3 DNA: TGCGCCAGCAGCGCAGACAGGGGGCCTTACTCTGGAAACACCATATATTTT

D gene: .
clone size: .
J gene: TRBJ2-7
V gene: TRBV19
CDR3 protein: CASSIRFAPGLHHGQYF
CDR3 DNA: TGTGCCAGTAGTATTCGGTTCGCACCGGGACTCCACCATGGGCAGTACTTC

D gene: TRBD1
clone size: .
J gene: TRBJ1-2
V gene: TRBV4-3
CDR3 protein: CASSLLRTGNYGYTF
CDR3 DNA: TGCGCCAGCAGCCTCCTCCGGACAGGTAACTATGGCTACACCTTC

D gene: TRBD1
clone size: .
J gene: TRBJ2-1
V gene: TRBV15
CDR3 protein: CATSRGVDRDPSNEQFF
CDR3 DNA: TGTGCCACCAGCAGAGGAGTGGACAGGGATCCCTCCAATGAGCAGTTCTTC

D gene: TRBD1
clone size: .
J gene: TRBJ1-4
V gene: TRBV5-1
CDR3 protein: CASSLGQGDQRLFF
CDR3 DNA: TGCGCCAGCAGCTTGGGGCAGGGGGACCAGCGGCTGTTTTTT

D gene: .
clone size: .
J gene: TRBJ1-1
V gene: TRBV5-1
CDR3 protein: CASSLATRENTEAFF
CDR3 DNA: TGCGCCAGCAGCTTGGCCACCAGGGAGAACACTGAAGCTTTCTTT

D gene: TRBD2
clone size: .
J gene: TRBJ2-1
V gene: TRBV7-2
CDR3 protein: CASSFRRLAGGLYNEQFF
CDR3 DNA: TGTGCCAGCAGCTTTAGGCGGCTAGCGGGGGGCTTATACAATGAGCAGTTCTTC

D gene: .
clone size: once
J gene: TRBJ1-2
V gene: TRBV6-4
CDR3 protein: CASSEAGFYGYTF
CDR3 DNA: TGTGCCAGCAGTGAAGCGGGTTTCTATGGCTACACCTTC

D gene: .
clone size: .
J gene: TRBJ2-3
V gene: TRBV3-1/TRBV3-2
CDR3 protein: CASSPLLAHHGDTQYF
CDR3 DNA: TGTGCCAGCAGCCCGCTACTAGCTCACCACGGGGATACGCAGTATTTT

D gene: .
clone size: .
J gene: TRBJ2-5
V gene: TRBV28
CDR3 protein: CASKSGPETQYF
CDR3 DNA: TGTGCCAGCAAGTCAGGGCCCGAGACCCAGTACTTC

D gene: .
clone size: .
J gene: TRBJ2-5
V gene: TRBV4-1
CDR3 protein: CASSSRDRYQTQYF
CDR3 DNA: TGCGCCAGCAGCTCCCGGGATAGGTACCAGACCCAGTACTTC

D gene: .
clone size: .
J gene: TRBJ2-1
V gene: TRBV21-1
CDR3 protein: CASSRLTDNEQFF
CDR3 DNA: TGTGCCAGCAGCAGATTGACTGACAATGAGCAGTTCTTC

D gene: TRBD1
clone size: .
J gene: TRBJ2-2
V gene: TRBV23-1
CDR3 protein: CASSRQGVNTGELFF
CDR3 DNA: TGCGCCAGCAGCCGACAGGGGGTAAACACCGGGGAGCTGTTTTTT

D gene: .
clone size: .
J gene: TRBJ1-3
V gene: TRBV28
CDR3 protein: CASTLPGQPGNTIYF
CDR3 DNA: TGTGCCAGCACCCTTCCCGGACAGCCAGGAAACACCATATATTTT

D gene: TRBD1
clone size: .
J gene: TRBJ1-1
V gene: TRBV6-5
CDR3 protein: CASRGRQGEAFF
CDR3 DNA: TGTGCCAGCAGAGGTCGACAGGGAGAAGCTTTCTTT

D gene: .
clone size: .
J gene: TRBJ2-1
V gene: TRBV24-1
CDR3 protein: CATSDPPDGGNNEQFF
CDR3 DNA: TGTGCCACCAGTGACCCTCCCGACGGGGGAAACAATGAGCAGTTCTTC

D gene: .
clone size: .
J gene: TRBJ2-5
V gene: TRBV2
CDR3 protein: CASSGGLQGTQYF
CDR3 DNA: TGTGCCAGCAGTGGAGGGCTACAGGGGACCCAGTACTTC

D gene: .
clone size: .
J gene: TRBJ2-2
V gene: TRBV7-5
CDR3 protein: CVRSLRGGELFF
CDR3 DNA: TGTGTCAGAAGCTTACGGGGTGGGGAGCTGTTTTTT

D gene: .
clone size: .
J gene: TRBJ1-5
V gene: TRBV28
CDR3 protein: CASSSGQRNQPQHF
CDR3 DNA: TGTGCCAGCAGCTCTGGACAGCGCAATCAGCCCCAGCATTTT

D gene: .
clone size: .
J gene: TRBJ2-1
V gene: TRBV15
CDR3 protein: CATSTSTGVTLLDEQFF
CDR3 DNA: TGTGCCACCAGCACCTCAACAGGTGTTACGTTGCTTGATGAGCAGTTCTTC

D gene: TRBD1
clone size: .
J gene: TRBJ1-2
V gene: TRBV19
CDR3 protein: CASSTGQGSFGYTF
CDR3 DNA: TGTGCCAGTAGTACGGGACAGGGCTCTTTCGGCTACACCTTC

D gene: TRBD2
clone size: .
J gene: TRBJ2-7
V gene: TRBV5-6
CDR3 protein: CASSLALGLESYEQYF
CDR3 DNA: TGTGCCAGCAGCTTGGCCTTAGGACTAGAGTCCTACGAGCAGTACTTC

D gene: TRBD1
clone size: .
J gene: TRBJ1-5
V gene: TRBV29-1
CDR3 protein: CSVTGGLNQPQHF
CDR3 DNA: TGCAGCGTTACAGGGGGCTTAAATCAGCCCCAGCATTTT

D gene: .
clone size: .
J gene: TRBJ2-1
V gene: TRBV24-1
CDR3 protein: CATSAPGGGFYNEQFF
CDR3 DNA: TGTGCCACCAGTGCCCCGGGCGGGGGCTTCTACAATGAGCAGTTCTTC

D gene: .
clone size: .
J gene: TRBJ1-4
V gene: TRBV27
CDR3 protein: CASSLMGAANEKLFF
CDR3 DNA: TGTGCCAGCAGTTTAATGGGGGCGGCTAATGAAAAACTGTTTTTT